The 26 T cell receptor beta chains below come from one sample, sequenced in a study of OX40 agonist ivuxolimab in advanced cancers. TCRdb's copy holds only in-frame clones and misses some; the assay was immunoSEQ multiplex PCR. The table has more than 80,000 clones, 91% seen once. The starting material was CD4+ or CD8+ T cells sorted from blood, obtained in a trial of the OX40 agonist ivuxolimab. The receptors derive from an adult with an advanced solid tumor such as melanoma, head and neck, liver or kidney cancer.

The chain recombines TRBV11-2 with TRBJ1-2; D gene uncertain. Trimming removed 5 bases from V and 3 bases from J, with 16 bases in between. This CDR3 spans 15 amino acids. CDR1 and CDR2 (germline): SGHAT, FQNNGV. The CDR3 DNA follows: TGTGCCAGCAGCCCTAGCCAACGAGCTCACTATGGCTACACCTTC. This codes for CASSPSQRAHYGYTF.

V and J are TRBV7-9 and TRBJ2-2; TRBD2 agrees at 7 bases. CDR1 and CDR2 (germline): SEHNR, FQNEAQ (reference sequence). There are 15 residues in the CDR3. V was pared by 1 base and J by 3 bases, with 2 bases of the junction left unmatched. The CDR3 loop is CASSLEGLDTGELFF. CDR3 DNA: TGTGCCAGCAGCTTAGAAGGACTAGACACCGGGGAGCTGTTTTTT.

Ten or more counts support this clone. The chain uses TRBV6-5 and TRBJ1-2; 10 bases are shared with TRBD1. The V gene's germline CDR1 is MNHEY and CDR2 SVGAGI. The CDR3 has 15 residues. The trim removed 5 bases at V and 3 bases at J, leaving 6 bases unmatched. The DNA for the CDR3 is TGTGCCAGCAGTAACGGACAGGGGGGGTACTATGGCTACACCTTC. Encoded protein: CASSNGQGGYYGYTF.

This chain links TRBV5-1 with TRBJ1-5; D gene uncertain. This CDR3 comprises 15 residues. V was trimmed by 0 bases and J by 5 bases, leaving 12 bases between them. Germline V gene lookup returns CDR1 SGHRS and CDR2 YFSETQ. The CDR3, as DNA: TGCGCCAGCAGCTTGGCCCCCGGGGTCGATCAGCCCCAGCATTTT. It encodes CASSLAPGVDQPQHF.

This chain uses TRBV9 with TRBJ2-1, with a possible D match to TRBD1 (6 bases). The CDR3 consists of 15 residues. Germline CDR1 and CDR2: SGDLS and YYNGEE. V was shortened by 4 bases and J by 4 bases, with 15 bases between the two germline ends. The CDR3 is CASSIRDKTYNEQFF. CDR3 bases: TGTGCCAGCAGCATCCGGGACAAAACATACAATGAGCAGTTCTTC.

The rearrangement joins TRBV5-8 to TRBJ1-1; D is unclear. In germline, CDR1 is SGHTS, CDR2 YDEGEE. V was pared by 2 bases and J by 2 bases, with 10 bases between. CDR3 size: 14 residues. CDR3 protein: CASSFETANTEAFF. CDR3 sequence (DNA): TGTGCCAGCAGCTTCGAGACTGCCAACACTGAAGCTTTCTTT. The full variable domain, completed using reference TRBV5-8 and TRBJ1-1, is EAGVTQSPTHLIKTRGQQATLRCSPISGHTSVYWYQQALGLGLQFLLWYDEGEERNRGNFPPRFSGRQFPNYSSELNVNALELEDSALYLCASSFETANTEAFFGQGTRLTVV.

The V gene is TRBV25-1, the J gene TRBJ2-1; D unresolved. Between the trimmed V and J ends, which lost 8 bases and 8 bases, there was a span of 10 bases. Germline V gene lookup returns CDR1 MGHDK and CDR2 SYGVNS. This CDR3 has 11 amino acids. CDR3 in amino acids: CASQWNDEQFF. In nucleotides, the CDR3 is TGTGCCAGCCAATGGAATGATGAGCAGTTCTTC. Based on the CDR3 plus reference TRBV25-1 and TRBJ2-1, the full variable domain is EADIYQTPRYLVIGTGKKITLECSQTMGHDKMYWYQQDPGMELHLIHYSYGVNSTEKGDLSSESTVSRIRTEHFPLTLESARPSHTSQYLCASQWNDEQFFGPGTRLTVL.

The V gene is TRBV18, the J gene TRBJ2-6; TRBD1 is a possible D gene (6 bases). Trimming removed 0 bases at V and 3 bases at J, with 24 bases between. Germline-derived CDR1 and CDR2 are KGHSH and LQKENI. CDR3 length equals 21 residues. CDR3 sequence (DNA): TGTGCCAGCTCACCACCTTTAATTGGGACAAATTCTCCTCTTGGGGCCAACGTCCTGACTTTC. This sequence encodes CASSPPLIGTNSPLGANVLTF.

The gene calls are TRBV28 and TRBJ2-7; TRBD1 aligns across 10 bases. Looked up from germline, CDR1 is MDHEN and CDR2 is SYDVKM. With V trimmed by 3 bases and J by 12 bases, 14 bases remained unmatched. The CDR3 runs to 15 residues. The CDR3 nucleotides read TGTGCCAGCAGTTTCCCCACCGGGACAGGGGCTGCGTGGTACTTC. It encodes CASSFPTGTGAAWYF.

This chain connects TRBV28 to TRBJ1-2; the D is unclear. Trimming took 4 bases from V and 0 from J, leaving 12 bases between them. This CDR3 has 15 amino acids. The V gene's germline CDR1 is MDHEN and CDR2 SYDVKM. The CDR3, as DNA: TGTGCCAGCAGTTCCCCAAACCGCGCTAACTATGGCTACACCTTC. It is translated as CASSSPNRANYGYTF.

This clone was seen a few times. The chain has TRBV10-1 and TRBJ1-1; 7 bases align to TRBD1. There are 14 residues in the CDR3. The trim removed 8 bases at V and 4 bases at J, leaving 10 bases unmatched. CDR1 is WNHNN and CDR2 is SYGVQD in the germline V gene (reference sequence). The CDR3, as DNA: TGCGCCAGCGGGAGGGGGCAGGGGGGCACTGAAGCTTTCTTT. This gives the protein CASGRGQGGTEAFF.

This clone has a single count. The chain combines TRBV5-6 with TRBJ2-7; either TRBD1 or TRBD2 may supply D (5 bases each). Deletions cut 3 bases from V and 7 bases from J, with 14 bases between. CDR1 is SGHDT and CDR2 is YYEEEE in the germline V gene. The CDR3 contains 13 residues. DNA of the CDR3: TGTGCCAGCAGCTCCCTGGGGGTCATAGAGCAGTACTTC. Protein: CASSSLGVIEQYF.

The sample holds one count of this clone. The chain joins TRBV5-1 to TRBJ1-2, with D possibly being TRBD1 (5 bases). Germline CDR1 SGHRS, CDR2 YFSETQ. The CDR3 extends over 13 amino acids. The V gene lost 4 bases and the J gene lost 6 bases, with 13 bases spanning the gap. The CDR3 spells CASSEGTEDGYTF. CDR3 coding DNA: TGCGCCAGCAGCGAAGGGACCGAAGATGGCTACACCTTC. The whole variable domain, filled in from reference TRBV5-1 and TRBJ1-2, reads KAGVTQTPRYLIKTRGQQVTLSCSPISGHRSVSWYQQTPGQGLQFLFEYFSETQRNKGNFPGRFSGRQFSNSRSEMNVSTLELGDSALYLCASSEGTEDGYTFGSGTRLTVV.

V usage is TRBV15 and J usage is TRBJ1-1, with D possibly matching TRBD1 (5 bases). The ends were cut back, 2 bases at V and 4 bases at J, with 11 bases in the middle. The CDR3 runs to 14 residues. From germline, CDR1 is LNHNV and CDR2 YYDKDF (reference sequence). CDR3 in amino acids: CATSRSRVPTEAFF. The DNA for the CDR3 is TGTGCCACCAGCAGATCCAGGGTCCCCACTGAAGCTTTCTTT. The full variable domain, with the rest looked up from reference TRBV15 and TRBJ1-1, is DAMVIQNPRYQVTQFGKPVTLSCSQTLNHNVMYWYQQKSSQAPKLLFHYYDKDFNNEADTPDNFQSRRPNTSFCFLDIRSPGLGDTAMYLCATSRSRVPTEAFFGQGTRLTVV.

The chain recombines TRBV10-1 with TRBJ2-5; 9 bases match TRBD2. The CDR3 totals 18 residues. CDR1 is WNHNN and CDR2 is SYGVQD in the germline V gene (reference sequence). V trimming: 2 bases; J trimming: 2 bases; junction bases outside the gene matches: 12. The CDR3 nucleotides are TGCGCCAGCAGTGAGGGCCGAGCTAGCGGGACCCGGCAAGAGACCCAGTACTTC. Protein product: CASSEGRASGTRQETQYF.

This chain joins TRBV9 and TRBJ1-4, with a weak D call TRBD1 (5 bases). V was cut by 4 bases and J by 8 bases, with 18 bases left in between. This CDR3 is 15 amino acids long. Germline V gene sequence: CDR1 SGDLS, CDR2 YYNGEE. CDR3 loop: CASSSAGGKREKLFF. The CDR3 DNA is TGTGCCAGCAGCTCCGCCGGGGGGAAACGCGAAAAACTGTTTTTT.

The chain recombines TRBV7-2 with TRBJ2-5; 8 bases align to TRBD1. V shed 5 bases, J shed 4 bases, and the junction held 12 bases outside the gene matches. Germline CDR1 is SGHTA and CDR2 is FQGNSA. The CDR3 loop spans 16 amino acids. CDR3 DNA: TGTGCCAGCAGCCGGAACCGACAGGGGTCCGGAGAGACCCAGTACTTC. This sequence encodes CASSRNRQGSGETQYF.

The CDR3 region has the DNA TGTGCCAGCAGCAACGGGGAGACAGGCTCTGGAAACACCATATATTTT. Protein sequence: CASSNGETGSGNTIYF. V usage is TRBV21-1 and J usage is TRBJ1-3; the D segment call TRBD1 is taken from the table without a DNA check. TRBV21-1 corresponds to a pseudogene. The CDR3 consists of 16 residues.

The gene calls are TRBV18 and TRBJ2-2; D is possibly TRBD1 (5 bases). Trimming left V 2 bases short and J 0 bases short, with 10 bases between. This CDR3 spans 16 amino acids. Germline CDR1 is KGHSH and CDR2 is LQKENI. CDR3 DNA: TGTGCCAGCTCACCAAGACAGAACTCGAACACCGGGGAGCTGTTTTTT. This translates into CASSPRQNSNTGELFF.

The chain employs TRBV18 and TRBJ2-3; no definite D call. The V end was cut by 1 base, the J end by 3 bases, with 11 bases between. The CDR3 runs to 15 residues. Germline CDR1 and CDR2: KGHSH and LQKENI. CDR3 sequence: CASSPQTGWTDTQYF. For the CDR3, the DNA is TGTGCCAGCTCACCACAGACCGGATGGACAGATACGCAGTATTTT.

The J gene is TRBJ2-7, the V gene TRBV6-5, with 8 bases lining up with TRBD2. CDR3 length: 15 amino acids. The germline V gene has CDR1 MNHEY and CDR2 SVGAGI. Trimming at V came to 4 bases and at J to 1 base, leaving 6 bases not matched to a gene. CDR3 DNA sequence: TGTGCCAGCAGTTCAAGCGGGAGCGGGTCCTACGAGCAGTACTTC. This gives the protein CASSSSGSGSYEQYF.

The genes are TRBV6-1 and TRBJ2-2; D gene uncertain. CDR1 is MNHNS, CDR2 SASEGT, per germline. V dropped 2 bases and J dropped 1 base, with 8 bases sitting between them. The CDR3 covers 15 residues. CDR3 sequence reads: CASSELRLNTGELFF. In nucleotides, the CDR3 is TGTGCCAGCAGTGAACTACGATTGAACACCGGGGAGCTGTTTTTT.

This rearrangement joins TRBV6-6 to TRBJ1-4; D ambiguous. The V end lost 6 bases, the J end lost 11 bases, and 19 bases lay between the germline ends. Germline V gene sequence: CDR1 MNHNY, CDR2 SVGAGI (reference sequence). The CDR3 is 14 residues long. The CDR3 sequence: CASRQLAGNGKLFF. For the CDR3, the DNA is TGTGCCAGCAGACAGCTGGCGGGTAATGGTAAACTGTTTTTT.

The genes are TRBV15 and TRBJ2-2, with no clear D. The CDR3 has 14 residues. CDR1 is LNHNV, CDR2 YYDKDF, per germline (reference sequence). Trimming removed 4 bases from V and 3 bases from J, with 9 bases in between. In DNA form, the CDR3 reads TGTGCCACCAGCACGCGGAGAGACACCGGGGAGCTGTTTTTT. Translated, it gives CATSTRRDTGELFF.

The V call is TRBV19, the J call TRBJ2-1, with 7 positions matching TRBD2. CDR3 length equals 15 residues. With 1 base clipped from V and 7 bases from J, the junction kept 7 bases outside the gene matches. CDR1 and CDR2 (germline): LNHDA, SQIVND (reference sequence). In DNA, the CDR3 is TGTGCCAGTAGTATAGGGGGGGGAGGCCCAAATGAGCAGTTCTTC. Translation: CASSIGGGGPNEQFF.

This chain uses TRBV19 with TRBJ2-5; D unclear. The V gene lost 6 bases and the J gene lost 5 bases, with 19 bases spanning the gap. The CDR3 is 15 amino acids. Per germline, CDR1 LNHDA and CDR2 SQIVND (reference sequence). The CDR3 loop reads CASRDRAKALETQYF. The CDR3 DNA follows: TGTGCCAGTAGGGACCGGGCTAAGGCGTTGGAGACCCAGTACTTC.